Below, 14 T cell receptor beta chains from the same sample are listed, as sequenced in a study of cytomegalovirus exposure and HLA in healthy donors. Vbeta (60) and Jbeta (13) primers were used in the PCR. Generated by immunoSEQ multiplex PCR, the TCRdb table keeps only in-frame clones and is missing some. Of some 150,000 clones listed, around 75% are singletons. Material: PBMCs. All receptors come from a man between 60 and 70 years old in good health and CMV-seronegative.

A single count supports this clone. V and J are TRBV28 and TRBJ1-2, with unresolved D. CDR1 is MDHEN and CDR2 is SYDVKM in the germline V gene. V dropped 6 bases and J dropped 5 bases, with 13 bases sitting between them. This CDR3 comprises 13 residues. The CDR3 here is CASSVAGQYGYTF. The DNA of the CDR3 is TGTGCCAGCAGCGTAGCGGGTCAATATGGCTACACCTTC.

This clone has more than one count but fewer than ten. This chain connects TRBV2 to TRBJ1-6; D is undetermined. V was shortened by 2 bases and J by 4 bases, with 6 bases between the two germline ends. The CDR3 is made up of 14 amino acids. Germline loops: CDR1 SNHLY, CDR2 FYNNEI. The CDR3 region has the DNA TGTGCCAGCAGTGAAACAGAGTATAATTCACCCCTCCACTTT. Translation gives CASSETEYNSPLHF.

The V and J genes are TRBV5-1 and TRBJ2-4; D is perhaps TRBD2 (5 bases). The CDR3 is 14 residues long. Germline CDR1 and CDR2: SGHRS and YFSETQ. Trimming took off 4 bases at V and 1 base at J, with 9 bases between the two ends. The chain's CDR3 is CASSAEDAKNIQYF. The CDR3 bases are TGCGCCAGCAGCGCGGAGGATGCCAAAAACATTCAGTACTTC.

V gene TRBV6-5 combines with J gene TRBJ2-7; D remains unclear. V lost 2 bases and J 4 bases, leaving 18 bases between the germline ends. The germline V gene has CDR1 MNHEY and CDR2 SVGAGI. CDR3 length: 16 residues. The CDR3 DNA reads TGTGCCAGCAGTTACGATCGAAGCGTTTACGGTTACGAGCAGTACTTC. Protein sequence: CASSYDRSVYGYEQYF.

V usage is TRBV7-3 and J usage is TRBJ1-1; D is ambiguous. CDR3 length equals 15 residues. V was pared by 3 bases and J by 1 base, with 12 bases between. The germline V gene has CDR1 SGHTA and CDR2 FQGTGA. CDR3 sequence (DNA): TGTGCCAGCAGCTTGGGTGTGGGAGAGAACACTGAAGCTTTCTTT. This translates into CASSLGVGENTEAFF. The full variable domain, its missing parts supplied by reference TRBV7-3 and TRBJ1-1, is GAGVSQTPSNKVTEKGKYVELRCDPISGHTALYWYRQSLGQGPEFLIYFQGTGAADDSGLPNDRFFAVRPEGSVSTLKIQRTERGDSAVYLCASSLGVGENTEAFFGQGTRLTVV.

The CDR3 region is CASSPGAGEAGAINEQYF. CDR3 coding DNA: TGCGCCAGCAGCCCCGGCGCGGGAGAAGCGGGAGCAATCAACGAGCAGTACTTC. The rearrangement joins TRBV5-1 to TRBJ2-7; 8 bases are a match to TRBD2. CDR3 size: 18 residues. V dropped 4 bases and J dropped 5; count of bases not matched to a gene: 20. CDR1 SGHRS and CDR2 YFSETQ come from the germline V gene.

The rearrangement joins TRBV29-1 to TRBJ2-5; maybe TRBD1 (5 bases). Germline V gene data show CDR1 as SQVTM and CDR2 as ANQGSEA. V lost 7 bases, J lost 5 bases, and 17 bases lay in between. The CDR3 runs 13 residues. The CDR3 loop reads CSAQRGSSETQYF. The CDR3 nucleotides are TGCAGCGCCCAAAGGGGCTCGTCTGAGACCCAGTACTTC.

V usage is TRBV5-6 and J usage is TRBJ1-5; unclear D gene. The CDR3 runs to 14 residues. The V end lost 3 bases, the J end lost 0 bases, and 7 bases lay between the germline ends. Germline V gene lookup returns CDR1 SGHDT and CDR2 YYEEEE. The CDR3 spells CASSSTDSNQPQHF. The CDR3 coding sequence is TGTGCCAGCAGCTCAACAGATAGCAATCAGCCCCAGCATTTT.

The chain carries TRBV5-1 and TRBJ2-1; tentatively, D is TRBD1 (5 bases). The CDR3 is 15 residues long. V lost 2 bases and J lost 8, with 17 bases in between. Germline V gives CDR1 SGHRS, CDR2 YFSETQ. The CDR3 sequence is CASSLTTGSQDEQFF. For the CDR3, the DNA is TGCGCCAGCAGCTTAACTACAGGCTCTCAGGATGAGCAGTTCTTC.

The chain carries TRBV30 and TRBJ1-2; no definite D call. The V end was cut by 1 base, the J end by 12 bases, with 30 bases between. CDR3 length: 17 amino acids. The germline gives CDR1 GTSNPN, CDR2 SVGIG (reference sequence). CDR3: CAWSALIPGGVVWFDTF. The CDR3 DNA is TGTGCCTGGAGTGCCCTAATTCCGGGAGGAGTAGTATGGTTTGACACCTTC.

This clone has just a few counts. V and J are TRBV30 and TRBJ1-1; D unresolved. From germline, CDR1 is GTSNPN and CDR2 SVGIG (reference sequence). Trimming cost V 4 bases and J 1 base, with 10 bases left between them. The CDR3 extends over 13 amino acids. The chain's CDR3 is CAWNPLGNTEAFF. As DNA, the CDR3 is TGTGCCTGGAACCCACTCGGGAACACTGAAGCTTTCTTT.

CDR3 residues: CASSVDGQRNSPLHF. In nucleotides, the CDR3 is TGTGCCAGCAGCGTAGATGGACAGAGGAATTCACCCCTCCACTTT. The rearrangement links TRBV9 to TRBJ1-6, with D perhaps matching TRBD1 (6 bases). The germline V gene encodes CDR1 SGDLS and CDR2 YYNGEE. This CDR3 has 15 residues. Trimming took off 0 bases at V and 7 bases at J, with 11 bases between the two ends.

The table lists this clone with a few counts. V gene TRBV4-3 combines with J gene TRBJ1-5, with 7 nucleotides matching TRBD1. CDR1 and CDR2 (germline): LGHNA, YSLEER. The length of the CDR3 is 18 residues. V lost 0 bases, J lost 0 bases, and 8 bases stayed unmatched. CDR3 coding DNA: TGCGCCAGCAGCCAAGAGGCCCCCGGGACAGATAGCAATCAGCCCCAGCATTTT. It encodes CASSQEAPGTDSNQPQHF.

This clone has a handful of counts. The CDR3 DNA reads as TGTGCCAGCACCCCGGGGGGAAATCAGCCCCAGCATTTT. Protein: CASTPGGNQPQHF. J is TRBJ1-5 and V is TRBV25-1; TRBD1 is a possible D gene (5 bases). This CDR3 region has 13 residues. Germline loops: CDR1 MGHDK, CDR2 SYGVNS. V was trimmed by 7 bases and J by 4 bases, leaving 11 bases between them.